These 23 T cell receptor beta chains were sequenced from one sample in a study of T cells after yellow fever vaccination. Via MiXCR, TCRdb re-called the 5' RACE reads, giving one row per CDR3 protein. The repertoire holds approximately 300,000 distinct CDR3 sequences, about 10% seen once, with under 4% in the top ten. The sample in question was CD4+ T cells sorted from PBMCs, obtained 45 days after the yellow fever booster vaccination. All receptors derive from a man aged 18 to 29 who received the YFV17D yellow fever vaccine.

J is TRBJ1-5 and V is TRBV14, with D hard to call. V lost 0 bases and J lost 4, with 7 bases in between. The CDR3 has 14 amino acids. Germline CDR1 is SGHDN and CDR2 is FVKESK. CDR3 protein: CASSQEGHNQPQHF. The CDR3 DNA reads as TGTGCCAGCAGCCAAGAAGGGCATAATCAGCCCCAGCATTTT.

A few counts support this clonotype. This chain connects TRBV14 to TRBJ2-5; 10 bases match TRBD2. Germline V lookup: CDR1 SGHDN, CDR2 FVKESK. V lost 4 bases, J lost 2 bases, and 7 bases stayed unmatched. CDR3 length: 16 amino acids. This CDR3 reads CASSRSGGATQETQYF. The CDR3 DNA is TGTGCCAGCAGCCGAAGCGGGGGGGCGACTCAAGAGACCCAGTACTTC.

This clonotype appeared a few times. The chain is built from TRBV5-1 and TRBJ1-1; D is perhaps TRBD1 (5 bases). V gave up 4 bases and J gave up 0 bases, with 13 bases separating them. The CDR3 sequence is 15 residues long. Germline V gene data show CDR1 as SGHRS and CDR2 as YFSETQ. The CDR3 protein is CASSAGLTMNTEAFF. The CDR3 DNA is TGCGCCAGCAGCGCGGGACTAACTATGAACACTGAAGCTTTCTTT.

This clonotype was picked up a small number of times. The J gene is TRBJ1-1, the V gene TRBV10-2; D is perhaps TRBD1 (6 bases). The CDR3 spans 15 residues. Trimming left V 4 bases short and J 5 bases short, with 17 bases between. CDR1 is WSHSY, CDR2 SAAADI, per germline. The CDR3 DNA sequence: TGCGCCAGCAGTGTTGGGGCGGGGGCGCATACTGAAGCTTTCTTT. Its protein product is CASSVGAGAHTEAFF.

As concerns this clonotype: A much more abundant neighbour one base away suggests this may be a read error. The rearrangement uses TRBV7-2 and TRBJ2-3; D call uncertain. The CDR3 sequence is 12 residues long. Germline CDR1 is SGHTA and CDR2 is FQGNSA. Trimming removed 3 bases from V and 4 bases from J, with 5 bases in between. The CDR3 DNA reads TGTGCCAGCAGCTTTTACTCAGATACGCAGTATTTT. Residues: CASSFYSDTQYF.

This clonotype was seen a handful of times. The chain has TRBV7-3 and TRBJ2-2, with a tentative D call TRBD2 (6 bases). CDR3 size: 16 residues. Germline lookup yields CDR1 SGHTA and CDR2 FQGTGA. Trimming left V 1 base short and J 2 bases short, with 11 bases between. As DNA, the CDR3 is TGTGCCAGCAGCTTAATAGGAGGGTCCAACACCGGGGAGCTGTTTTTT. Its protein product is CASSLIGGSNTGELFF.

The rearrangement uses TRBV20-1 and TRBJ2-7, with 10 bases that match TRBD1. In germline, CDR1 is DFQATT, CDR2 SNEGSKA (reference sequence). Unmatched junction bases numbered 11, after V lost 5 bases and J lost 7 bases. CDR3 length: 14 residues. The CDR3 here is CSASHGTGVEEQYF. The CDR3 DNA sequence: TGCAGTGCTTCACACGGGACAGGGGTGGAGGAGCAGTACTTC.

V gene TRBV5-4 combines with J gene TRBJ1-1; 8 bases align to TRBD1. The CDR3 loop spans 14 amino acids. After removal of 4 bases from V and 4 bases from J, the junction contained 6 bases not matched to a gene. Germline CDR1 is SGHNT and CDR2 is YYREEE (reference sequence). The CDR3 sequence is CASSRTDRATEAFF. The CDR3 DNA follows: TGTGCCAGCAGCCGGACGGACAGGGCCACTGAAGCTTTCTTT.

This clonotype showed up just a few times. The chain links TRBV4-3 to TRBJ1-5; TRBD1 matches at 7 bases. This CDR3 spans 16 amino acids. Germline V gives CDR1 LGHNA, CDR2 YSLEER. Unmatched junction bases numbered 13, after V lost 4 bases and J lost 7 bases. The CDR3 spells CASSPDRRGGQQPQHF. In DNA form, the CDR3 reads TGCGCCAGCAGCCCTGATCGGCGAGGGGGACAGCAGCCCCAGCATTTT.

This clonotype was counted a few times. The rearrangement links TRBV24-1 to TRBJ2-5, with D perhaps matching TRBD1 or TRBD2 (6 bases each). The CDR3 covers 13 residues. The germline V gene encodes CDR1 KGHDR and CDR2 SFDVKD. V was cut by 5 bases and J by 7 bases, with 13 bases left in between. CDR3 region: CATSGSGGGTQYF. The DNA of the CDR3 is TGTGCCACCAGTGGCTCTGGAGGGGGGACCCAGTACTTC.

The rearrangement links TRBV7-9 to TRBJ1-2; D is uncertain. The V gene's germline CDR1 is SEHNR and CDR2 FQNEAQ (reference sequence). Trimming left V 1 base short and J 5 bases short, with 8 bases between. The CDR3 covers 13 residues. This CDR3 reads CASSLGVAYGYTF. CDR3 DNA: TGTGCCAGCAGCTTAGGAGTTGCGTATGGCTACACCTTC.

This clonotype has at least ten counts. This sequence joins TRBV20-1 and TRBJ1-6; D might be TRBD1 (5 bases). The germline gives CDR1 DFQATT, CDR2 SNEGSKA (reference sequence). The CDR3 loop spans 13 amino acids. V was cut by 7 bases and J by 10 bases, with 17 bases left in between. For the CDR3, the DNA is TGCAGTGTCAACCCAGGGAACGTCTCACCCCTCCACTTT. As protein: CSVNPGNVSPLHF.

The chain recombines TRBV20-1 with TRBJ1-2; 8 nucleotides match TRBD1. The junction had 5 bases not matched to a gene; V was cut back by 2 bases and J by 0 bases. This CDR3 is built from 15 residues. CDR1 and CDR2 (germline): DFQATT, SNEGSKA (reference sequence). The CDR3 coding sequence is TGCAGTGCTAGAAGGGCAGGGGGCCCTAACTATGGCTACACCTTC. This codes for CSARRAGGPNYGYTF.

The chain combines TRBV6-5 with TRBJ2-1; D may be TRBD2 (5 bases). The CDR3 extends over 11 amino acids. Germline assignment: CDR1 MNHEY and CDR2 SVGAGI. V dropped 7 bases and J dropped 9 bases, with 10 bases sitting between them. The CDR3 region is CASNSEGEQFF. CDR3 in DNA: TGTGCCAGCAACAGTGAGGGTGAGCAGTTCTTC.

This chain connects TRBV7-2 to TRBJ2-1, with TRBD1 as a possible D gene (6 bases). From germline, CDR1 is SGHTA and CDR2 FQGNSA. There are 14 residues in the CDR3. V dropped 3 bases and J dropped 7 bases, with 13 bases sitting between them. The CDR3 region has the DNA TGTGCCAGCAGCTTTACAGGGTTCCAAAATGAGCAGTTCTTC. It translates to CASSFTGFQNEQFF. The variable domain in full, completed from reference TRBV7-2 and TRBJ2-1, reads GAGVSQSPSNKVTEKGKDVELRCDPISGHTALYWYRQSLGQGLEFLIYFQGNSAPDKSGLPSDRFSAERTGGSVSTLTIQRTQQEDSAVYLCASSFTGFQNEQFFGPGTRLTVL.

This clonotype came up a few times. The gene calls are TRBV7-2 and TRBJ2-5; 9 nucleotides align to TRBD2. This CDR3 comprises 15 residues. The V gene's germline CDR1 is SGHTA and CDR2 FQGNSA. V trimming: 4 bases; J trimming: 2 bases; junction bases outside the gene matches: 5. CDR3: CASSSQRGDQETQYF. The CDR3 DNA reads TGTGCCAGCAGCTCCCAGCGGGGGGATCAAGAGACCCAGTACTTC.

This clonotype was recorded a few times. The chain links TRBV19 to TRBJ1-1, with a possible D match to TRBD1 (5 bases). The V end was cut by 4 bases, the J end by 3 bases, with 9 bases between. In germline, CDR1 is LNHDA, CDR2 SQIVND (reference sequence). This CDR3 contains 13 residues. The CDR3 sequence: CASSTQEYTEAFF. For the CDR3, the DNA is TGTGCCAGTAGTACACAGGAGTACACTGAAGCTTTCTTT.

This sequence joins TRBV14 and TRBJ2-7; D is perhaps TRBD2 (5 bases). This CDR3 has 14 residues. Germline V lookup: CDR1 SGHDN, CDR2 FVKESK. V lost 5 bases and J lost 0, with 11 bases in between. The CDR3 region has the DNA TGTGCCAGCAGCGGGAGCATCCCCTCCTACGAGCAGTACGTC. It translates to CASSGSIPSYEQYV.

J is TRBJ2-7 and V is TRBV20-1, with TRBD2 matching 11 bases. The CDR3 sequence is 14 residues long. The V gene's germline CDR1 is DFQATT and CDR2 SNEGSKA (reference sequence). DNA of the CDR3: TGCAGCGCCAATAGCGGGGGGGTCTCCTACGAGCAGTACTTC. Encoded protein: CSANSGGVSYEQYF.

The rearrangement links TRBV9 to TRBJ2-3; D call uncertain. The CDR3 spans 14 residues. V lost 0 bases and J 4 bases, leaving 9 bases between the germline ends. From germline, CDR1 is SGDLS and CDR2 YYNGEE. The CDR3 is CASSVGGMSDTQYF. In nucleotides, the CDR3 is TGTGCCAGCAGCGTAGGAGGCATGTCAGATACGCAGTATTTT. Variable domain in full (rest from reference TRBV9 and TRBJ2-3): DSGVTQTPKHLITATGQRVTLRCSPRSGDLSVYWYQQSLDQGLQFLIQYYNGEERAKGNILERFSAQQFPDLHSELNLSSLELGDSALYFCASSVGGMSDTQYFGPGTRLTVL.

There are many counts of this clonotype. The J gene is TRBJ2-5, the V gene TRBV10-1; 7 bases fit TRBD1. From germline, CDR1 is WNHNN and CDR2 SYGVQD (reference sequence). CDR3 length: 13 residues. The J segment lost 3 bases and the V segment lost 5 bases, leaving 3 bases of the junction unmatched. The CDR3 spells CASSTGQEETQYF. CDR3 DNA: TGCGCCAGCAGTACTGGACAGGAAGAGACCCAGTACTTC.

This clonotype appeared a few times. The chain couples TRBV5-1 to TRBJ2-3; D is ambiguous. V lost 0 bases and J 4 bases, leaving 9 bases between the germline ends. The germline CDR1 and CDR2 sequences are SGHRS and YFSETQ. CDR3 length: 14 amino acids. CDR3 nucleotide sequence: TGCGCCAGCAGCTTGGGACGGGCCCCAGATACGCAGTATTTT. Protein product: CASSLGRAPDTQYF.

The genes are TRBV5-1 and TRBJ1-6, with a weak D call TRBD1 (5 bases). Germline V CDR1 and CDR2: SGHRS, YFSETQ. The CDR3 runs 14 residues. V shed 4 bases and J shed 7 bases, with 12 bases lying between them. CDR3 nucleotide sequence: TGCGCCAGCAGCCCATGGGGGGGGAATTCACCCCTCCACTTT. Amino acids: CASSPWGGNSPLHF.